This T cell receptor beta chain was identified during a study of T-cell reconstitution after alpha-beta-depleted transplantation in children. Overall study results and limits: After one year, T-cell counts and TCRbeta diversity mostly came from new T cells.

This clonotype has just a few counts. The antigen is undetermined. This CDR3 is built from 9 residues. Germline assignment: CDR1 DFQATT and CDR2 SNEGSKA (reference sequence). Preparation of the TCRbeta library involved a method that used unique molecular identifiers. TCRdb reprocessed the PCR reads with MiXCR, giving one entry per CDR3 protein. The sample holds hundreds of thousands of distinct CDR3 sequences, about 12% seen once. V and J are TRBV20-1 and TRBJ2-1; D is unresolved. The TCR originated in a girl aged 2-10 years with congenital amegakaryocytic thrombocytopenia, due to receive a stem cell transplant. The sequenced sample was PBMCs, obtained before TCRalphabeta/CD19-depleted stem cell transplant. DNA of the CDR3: TGCGAAGAGGTAAATGAGCAGTTCTTC. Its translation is CEEVNEQFF.